Described below is a single TCR beta chain sequence and its context. Its target antigen remains unknown. Base qualities are missing; no much larger clone stands one base away. This sample is drawn from a study of blood T cell repertoires in COVID-19 (dated by TCRdb to 2020 to 2022). Regarding the complete study: The collaborator samples originated in the United States, Italy and Spain and spanned the acute and convalescent phases of COVID-19. Samples were obtained from the ongoing ImmuneRACE study (first 160 participants) and from 1,254 subjects provided by 6 global collaborators. Deeply sampled blood TCRbeta repertoires from subjects exposed to, actively infected with, or recovered from COVID-19 were included in the dataset. The sample metadata nearly always contained a de-identified subject ID, COVID-19 status, age in years and sex. HLA class I and class II types, where available, came from metadata supplied by the sample provider rather than from assay-based typing. The repertoires were released in a freely available public database intended as a resource for research on the immune response to SARS-CoV-2. The prospective study material was composed of cDNA or gDNA derived from T cells, B-cell-depleted T cells, or PBMCs.

The immunoSEQ Assay, a bias-controlled multiplex PCR, was used to amplify TCRbeta CDR3 regions from genomic DNA. In the paper's pipeline: The number of nucleated cells in each sample was estimated from the amplification of reference gene primers within the assay. Sequence reads were collapsed and filtered to measure the absolute abundance of every unique TCRbeta CDR3 rearrangement. For each sample, productive Simpson clonality was calculated as the square root of Simpson's diversity index over productive rearrangements. TCRdb carries this immuneACCESS record with in-frame sequences only. Its versions omit some clonotypes, under half of them owing to an unresolved V gene in the studies checked, with the rest unexplained. V and J calls plus clone size are reproduced from that table; the DNA served to infer D and trimming. The table for this sample lists approximately 230,000 clones; 65% to 85% of them were counted only once. The ten largest clonotypes hold 5.7% of the sample.

Study-wide conclusions, independent of this receptor: The quantity of clinical and demographic metadata differed by source and by participant and was supplied without curation.

CDR1 SQVTM and CDR2 ANQGSEA were looked up in the germline V gene. There are 12 amino acids in the CDR3, from cysteine to phenylalanine inclusive. Only the CDR3 part of the read is kept: 36 bases, read in frame from the first base. The germline V end is reduced by 6 bases and the J end by 7 bases; junction bases left unmatched: 8. The collaborating institutions used their own protocols to collect whole blood in K2EDTA tubes. For TCRbeta analysis, collaborators shipped samples in one of three forms: frozen whole blood, isolated PBMCs, or DNA extracted from either of those sample types. This receptor was taken from an older man with acute or convalescent COVID-19. The sequence links TRBV29-1 to TRBJ1-2; a stretch of 7 junction bases matches TRBD1. The sequencing input was peripheral blood. CDR3 reads: CSVREGAGGYTF. The base sequence is TGCAGCGTCCGAGAGGGGGCGGGTGGCTACACCTTC. With the portions outside the CDR3 filled from the reference TRBV29-1 and TRBJ1-2 genes, the complete variable region becomes SAVISQKPSRDICQRGTSLTIQCQVDSQVTMMFWYRQQPGQSLTLIATANQGSEATYESGFVIDKFPISRPNLTFSTLTVSNMSPEDSSIYLCSVREGAGGYTFGSGTRLTVV.